A selection of T cell receptor beta chains follows, all from one sample in a study of blood T cell repertoires in COVID-19. Profiled with immunoSEQ multiplex PCR; TCRdb holds only in-frame clones, not every one. The sample consists of about 120,000 clones, about four fifths of them appearing once. Sequencing was done on a sample of peripheral blood. These receptors originate from a man aged 55-75 years with active or convalescent COVID-19. Both conserved end residues are part of each CDR3.

v_call: TRBV5-4; j_call: TRBJ2-2; cdr3_aa: CASSLLAASNTGELFF
v_call: TRBV18; j_call: TRBJ1-3; cdr3_aa: CASSVRQGSSGNTIYF
v_call: TRBV29-1; j_call: TRBJ1-1; cdr3_aa: CSVSAGMNTEAFF
v_call: TRBV28; j_call: TRBJ2-5; cdr3_aa: CASSLGGTRQETQYF
v_call: TRBV6-5; j_call: TRBJ2-7; cdr3_aa: CASSRLQGYEQYF
v_call: TRBV2; j_call: TRBJ2-1; cdr3_aa: CASSADRAGYNEQFF
v_call: TRBV7-9; j_call: TRBJ2-5; cdr3_aa: CASSLTETQYF
v_call: TRBV27; j_call: TRBJ2-2; cdr3_aa: CASRRVSGELFF
v_call: TRBV7-8; j_call: TRBJ1-1; cdr3_aa: CASSLDLGHTEAFF
v_call: TRBV5-5; j_call: TRBJ2-3; cdr3_aa: CASSLEGLASDTQYF
v_call: TRBV9; j_call: TRBJ2-2; cdr3_aa: CASSVGLAVGAGELFF